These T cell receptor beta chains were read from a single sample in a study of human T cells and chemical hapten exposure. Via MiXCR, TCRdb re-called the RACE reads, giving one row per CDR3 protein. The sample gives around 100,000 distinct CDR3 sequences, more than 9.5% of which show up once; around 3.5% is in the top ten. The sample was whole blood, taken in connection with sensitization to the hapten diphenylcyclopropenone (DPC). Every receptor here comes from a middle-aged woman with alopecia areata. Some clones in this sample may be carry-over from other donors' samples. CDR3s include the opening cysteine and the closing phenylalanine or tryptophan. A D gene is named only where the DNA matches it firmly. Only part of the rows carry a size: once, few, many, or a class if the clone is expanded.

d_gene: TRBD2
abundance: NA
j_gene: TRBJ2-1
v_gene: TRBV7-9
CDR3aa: CASSLTSEYNEQFF
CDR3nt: TGTGCCAGCAGCCTTACTAGCGAGTACAATGAGCAGTTCTTC

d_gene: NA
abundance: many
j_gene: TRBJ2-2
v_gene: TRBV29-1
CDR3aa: CSVSATRESTGELFF
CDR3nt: TGCAGCGTTTCAGCCACCCGGGAGTCCACCGGGGAGCTGTTTTTT

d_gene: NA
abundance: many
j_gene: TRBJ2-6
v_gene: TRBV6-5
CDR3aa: CASTQPYRGGGANVLTF
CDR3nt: TGTGCCAGCACCCAACCCTACAGGGGGGGAGGGGCCAACGTCCTGACTTTC

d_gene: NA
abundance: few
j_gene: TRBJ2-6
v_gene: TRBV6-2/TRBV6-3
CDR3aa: CASSPSVSSGANVLTF
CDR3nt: TGTGCCAGCAGTCCCTCCGTCAGCTCTGGGGCCAACGTCCTGACTTTC

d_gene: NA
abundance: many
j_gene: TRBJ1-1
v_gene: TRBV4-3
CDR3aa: CASSQYEGVAAFF
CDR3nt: TGCGCCAGCAGCCAGTACGAAGGGGTAGCAGCTTTCTTT

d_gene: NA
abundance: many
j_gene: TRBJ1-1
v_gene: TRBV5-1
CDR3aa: CASSLAGNTEAFF
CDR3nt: TGCGCCAGCAGCTTGGCCGGGAACACTGAAGCTTTCTTT

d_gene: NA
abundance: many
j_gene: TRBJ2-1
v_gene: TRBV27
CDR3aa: CASSLSQGTEQFF
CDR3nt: TGTGCCAGCAGTTTATCGCAGGGAACTGAGCAGTTCTTC

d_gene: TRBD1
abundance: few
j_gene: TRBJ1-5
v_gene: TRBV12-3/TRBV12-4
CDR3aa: CASSWGPDRGYQPQHF
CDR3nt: TGTGCCAGCAGTTGGGGCCCGGACAGGGGATATCAGCCCCAGCATTTT

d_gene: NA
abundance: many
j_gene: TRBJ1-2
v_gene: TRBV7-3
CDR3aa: CASSSGLDYGYTF
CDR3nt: TGTGCCAGCAGCTCGGGACTGGACTATGGCTACACCTTC

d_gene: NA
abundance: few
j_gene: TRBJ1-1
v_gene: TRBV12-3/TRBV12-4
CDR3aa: CASSLRGRGSTEAFF
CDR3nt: TGTGCCAGCAGTTTAAGGGGACGGGGATCCACTGAAGCTTTCTTT

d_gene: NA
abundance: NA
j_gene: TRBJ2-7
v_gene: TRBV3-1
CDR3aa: CASSPSGTPTYEQYF
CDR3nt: TGTGCCAGCAGCCCATCCGGGACACCCACCTACGAGCAGTACTTC

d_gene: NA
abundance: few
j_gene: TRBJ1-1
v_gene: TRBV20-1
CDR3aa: CRGMRSADEAFF
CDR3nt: TGCAGGGGGATGAGGAGCGCCGATGAAGCTTTCTTT

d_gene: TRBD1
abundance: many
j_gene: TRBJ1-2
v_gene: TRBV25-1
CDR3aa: CASSPPGQHARNGYTF
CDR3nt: TGTGCCAGCAGTCCTCCGGGACAGCACGCACGGAATGGCTACACCTTC

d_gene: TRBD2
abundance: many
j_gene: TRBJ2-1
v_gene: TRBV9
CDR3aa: CASSPTTSVGGEQFF
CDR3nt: TGTGCCAGCAGCCCTACCACTAGCGTGGGGGGGGAGCAGTTCTTC

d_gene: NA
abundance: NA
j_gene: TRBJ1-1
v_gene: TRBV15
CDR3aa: CATSRDPGNTEAFF
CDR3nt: TGTGCCACCAGCAGAGATCCAGGGAACACTGAAGCTTTCTTT

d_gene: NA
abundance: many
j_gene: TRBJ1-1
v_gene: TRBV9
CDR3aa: CASSVGGTEAFF
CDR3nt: TGTGCCAGCAGCGTAGGCGGTACTGAAGCTTTCTTT